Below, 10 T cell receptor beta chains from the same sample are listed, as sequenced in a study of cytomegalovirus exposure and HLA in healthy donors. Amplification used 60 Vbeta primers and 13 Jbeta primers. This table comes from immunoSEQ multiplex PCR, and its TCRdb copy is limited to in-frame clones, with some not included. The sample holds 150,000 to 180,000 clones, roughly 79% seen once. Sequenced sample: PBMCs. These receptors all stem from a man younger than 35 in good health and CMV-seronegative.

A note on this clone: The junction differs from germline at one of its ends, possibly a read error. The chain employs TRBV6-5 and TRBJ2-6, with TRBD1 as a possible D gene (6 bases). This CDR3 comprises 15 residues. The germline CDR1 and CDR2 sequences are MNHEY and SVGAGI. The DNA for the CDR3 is TGTGCCAGCACCGAACAGGGAACTGGGGCCAACGGCCTGACTTTC. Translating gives CASTEQGTGANGLTF.

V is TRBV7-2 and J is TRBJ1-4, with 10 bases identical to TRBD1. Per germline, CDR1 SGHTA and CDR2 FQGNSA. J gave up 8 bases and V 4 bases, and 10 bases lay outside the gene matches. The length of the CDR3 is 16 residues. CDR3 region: CASSSTGDRGREKLFF. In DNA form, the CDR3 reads TGTGCCAGCAGCTCAACAGGGGACAGGGGAAGGGAAAAACTGTTTTTT.

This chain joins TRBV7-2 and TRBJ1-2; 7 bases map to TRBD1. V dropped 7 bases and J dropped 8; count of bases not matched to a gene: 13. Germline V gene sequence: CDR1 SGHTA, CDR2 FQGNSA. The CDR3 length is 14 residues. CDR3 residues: CASNQPGGRRGYTF. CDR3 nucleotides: TGTGCCAGCAATCAGCCAGGGGGGCGACGAGGCTACACCTTC.

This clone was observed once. CDR3 loop: CASSLREGRMNTEAFF. The CDR3 DNA reads as TGCGCCAGCAGCCTGAGAGAGGGAAGGATGAACACTGAAGCTTTCTTT. V is TRBV5-1 and J is TRBJ1-1, with D unclear. The ends were cut back, 4 bases at V and 0 bases at J, with 16 bases in the middle. In germline, CDR1 is SGHRS, CDR2 YFSETQ. The CDR3 runs to 16 residues.

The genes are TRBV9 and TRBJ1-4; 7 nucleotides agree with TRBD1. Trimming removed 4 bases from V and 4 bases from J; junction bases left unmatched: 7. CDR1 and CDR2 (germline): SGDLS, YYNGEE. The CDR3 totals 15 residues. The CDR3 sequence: CASSPRTGSNEKLFF. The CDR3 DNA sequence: TGTGCCAGCAGCCCTCGGACAGGAAGTAATGAAAAACTGTTTTTT.

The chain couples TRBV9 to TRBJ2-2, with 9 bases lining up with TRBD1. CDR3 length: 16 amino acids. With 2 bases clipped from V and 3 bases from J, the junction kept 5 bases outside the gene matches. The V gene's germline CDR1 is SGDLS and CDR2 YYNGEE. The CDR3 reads CASSVLGQGYTGELFF. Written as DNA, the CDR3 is TGTGCCAGCAGCGTTTTAGGACAGGGGTACACCGGGGAGCTGTTTTTT.

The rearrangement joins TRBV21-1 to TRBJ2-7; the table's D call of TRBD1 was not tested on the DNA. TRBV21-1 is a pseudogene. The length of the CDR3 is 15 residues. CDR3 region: CASSTTGTGAYEQYV. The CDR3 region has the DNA TGTGCCAGCAGCACTACCGGGACAGGCGCCTACGAGCAGTACGTC.

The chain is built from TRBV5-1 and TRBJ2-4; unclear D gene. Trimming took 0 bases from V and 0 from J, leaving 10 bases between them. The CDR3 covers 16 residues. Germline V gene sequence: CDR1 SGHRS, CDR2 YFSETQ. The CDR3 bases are TGCGCCAGCAGCTTGGGACAAAACTTAGCCAAAAACATTCAGTACTTC. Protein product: CASSLGQNLAKNIQYF.

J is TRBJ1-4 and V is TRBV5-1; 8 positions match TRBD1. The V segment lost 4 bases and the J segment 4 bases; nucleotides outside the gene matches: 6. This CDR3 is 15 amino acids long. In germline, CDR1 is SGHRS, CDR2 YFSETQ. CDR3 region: CASSGTGGRNEKLFF. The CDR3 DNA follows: TGCGCCAGCAGCGGTACAGGGGGTCGTAATGAAAAACTGTTTTTT.

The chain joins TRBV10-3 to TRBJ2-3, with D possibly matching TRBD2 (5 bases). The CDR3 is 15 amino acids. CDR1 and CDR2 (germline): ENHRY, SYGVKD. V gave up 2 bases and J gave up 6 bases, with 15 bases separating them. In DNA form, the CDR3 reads TGTGCCATCAGTGAGCTGGCGGGCCAAGCGGATACGCAGTATTTT. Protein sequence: CAISELAGQADTQYF.